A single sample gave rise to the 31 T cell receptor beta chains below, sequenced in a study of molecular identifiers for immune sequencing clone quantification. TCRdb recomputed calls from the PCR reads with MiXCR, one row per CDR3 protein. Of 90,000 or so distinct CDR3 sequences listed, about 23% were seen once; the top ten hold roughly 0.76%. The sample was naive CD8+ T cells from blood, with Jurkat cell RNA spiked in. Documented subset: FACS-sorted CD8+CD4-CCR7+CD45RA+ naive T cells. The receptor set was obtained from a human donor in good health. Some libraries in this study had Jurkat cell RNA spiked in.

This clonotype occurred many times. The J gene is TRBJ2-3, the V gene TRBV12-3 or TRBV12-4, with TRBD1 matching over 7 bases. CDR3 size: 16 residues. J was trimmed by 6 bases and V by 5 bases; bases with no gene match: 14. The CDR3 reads CASSTPDRVALDTQYF. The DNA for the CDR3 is TGTGCCAGCAGTACCCCCGACAGGGTCGCATTGGATACGCAGTATTTT.

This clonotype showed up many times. The DNA for the CDR3 is TGCAGCGTTGAACAGGGGGAAGCCCAGCATTTT. Its translation: CSVEQGEAQHF. This chain joins TRBV29-1 and TRBJ1-5; 7 bases are shared with TRBD1. Losses at the gene ends were 2 bases for V and 11 bases for J; bases not matched to a gene: 3. This CDR3 contains 11 residues. Germline-derived CDR1 and CDR2 are SQVTM and ANQGSEA.

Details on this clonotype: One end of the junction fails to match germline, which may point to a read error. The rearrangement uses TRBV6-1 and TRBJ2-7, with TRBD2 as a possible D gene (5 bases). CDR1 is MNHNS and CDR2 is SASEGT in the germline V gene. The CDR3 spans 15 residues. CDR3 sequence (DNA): TGTGCCGGCAGTGGAACTAAAAGCGGTACCTACGAGCAGTACTTC. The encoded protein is CAGSGTKSGTYEQYF.

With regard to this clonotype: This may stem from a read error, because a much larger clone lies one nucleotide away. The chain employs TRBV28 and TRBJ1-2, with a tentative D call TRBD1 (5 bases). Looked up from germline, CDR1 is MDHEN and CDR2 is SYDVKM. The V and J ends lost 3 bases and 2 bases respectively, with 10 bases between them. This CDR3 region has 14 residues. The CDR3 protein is CASSFSRENYGYTF. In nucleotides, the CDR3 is TGTGCCAGCAGTTTCTCCAGGGAGAACTATGGCTACACCTTC.

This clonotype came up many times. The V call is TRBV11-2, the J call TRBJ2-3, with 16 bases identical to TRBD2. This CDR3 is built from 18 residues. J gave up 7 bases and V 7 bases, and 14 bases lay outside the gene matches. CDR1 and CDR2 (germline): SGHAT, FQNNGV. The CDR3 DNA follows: TGTGCCAGCACCCCCTCCGGGACTAGCGGGGGGGAGGGGAATACGCAGTATTTT. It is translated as CASTPSGTSGGEGNTQYF.

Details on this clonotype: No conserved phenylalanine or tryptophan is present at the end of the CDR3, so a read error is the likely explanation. CDR3 loop: CASSQMEGARGNIQYC. DNA of the CDR3: TGCGCCAGCAGCCAGATGGAGGGGGCGAGGGGAAACATTCAGTACTGC. The V call is TRBV4-3, the J call TRBJ2-4; tentative D call: TRBD1 (7 bases). V was clipped by 3 bases and J by 6 bases, with 18 bases between them. The CDR3 runs to 16 residues. Germline V CDR1 and CDR2: LGHNA, YSLEER.

CDR3 DNA: TGCGCCAGCAGCCAGGCCCAGGACAGGTACGGTAACGAGCAGTACTTC. Protein product: CASSQAQDRYGNEQYF. This chain joins TRBV4-1 and TRBJ2-7; 7 bases line up with TRBD1. V trimming: 3 bases; J trimming: 5 bases; junction bases outside the gene matches: 13. Germline CDR1 and CDR2: MGHRA and YSYEKL. The CDR3 runs to 16 residues.

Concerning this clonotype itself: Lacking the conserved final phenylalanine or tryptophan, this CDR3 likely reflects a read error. The CDR3 region is CASSLGQGAVETQYS. CDR3 nucleotide sequence: TGTGCCAGCAGTTTAGGACAGGGGGCCGTCGAGACCCAGTACTCC. V is TRBV12-3 or TRBV12-4 and J is TRBJ2-5; TRBD1 aligns across 10 bases. Germline trimming cut 1 base from V and 5 bases from J; bases unmatched to any gene: 4. The CDR3 spans 15 residues.

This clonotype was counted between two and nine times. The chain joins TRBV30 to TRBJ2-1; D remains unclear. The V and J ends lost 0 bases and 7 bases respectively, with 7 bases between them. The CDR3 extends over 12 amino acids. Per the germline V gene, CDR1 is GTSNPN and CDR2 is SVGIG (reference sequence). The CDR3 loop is CAWSVAGNEQFF. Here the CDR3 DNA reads TGTGCCTGGAGTGTGGCAGGAAATGAGCAGTTCTTC.

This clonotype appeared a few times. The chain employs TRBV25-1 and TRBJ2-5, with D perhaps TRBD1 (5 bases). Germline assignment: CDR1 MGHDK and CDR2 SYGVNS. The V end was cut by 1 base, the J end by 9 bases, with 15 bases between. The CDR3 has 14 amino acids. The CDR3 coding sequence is TGTGCCAGCAGTGAATGGGGCCTGTTTTCGTCCCAGTACTTC. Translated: CASSEWGLFSSQYF.

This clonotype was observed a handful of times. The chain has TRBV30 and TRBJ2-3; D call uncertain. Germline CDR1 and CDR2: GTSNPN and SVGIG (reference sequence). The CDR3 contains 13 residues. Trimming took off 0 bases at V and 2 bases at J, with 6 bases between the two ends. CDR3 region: CAWSVVDTDTQYF. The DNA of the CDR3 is TGTGCCTGGAGTGTGGTAGACACAGATACGCAGTATTTT.

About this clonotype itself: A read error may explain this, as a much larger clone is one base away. CDR3 sequence: CASSQDPDGNEQIF. The DNA of the CDR3 is TGCGCCAGCAGCCAAGATCCGGACGGAAATGAGCAGATCTTC. The V gene is TRBV4-3, the J gene TRBJ2-1; unclear D gene. The CDR3 totals 14 residues. In germline, CDR1 is LGHNA, CDR2 YSLEER.

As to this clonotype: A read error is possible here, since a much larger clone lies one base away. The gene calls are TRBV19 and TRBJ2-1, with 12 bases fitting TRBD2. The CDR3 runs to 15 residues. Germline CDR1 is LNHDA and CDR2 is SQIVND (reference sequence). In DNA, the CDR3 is TGTGCCAGTGGTATTGGGACTAGCGGGTACAATGAGCAGTTCTTC. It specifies CASGIGTSGYNEQFF.

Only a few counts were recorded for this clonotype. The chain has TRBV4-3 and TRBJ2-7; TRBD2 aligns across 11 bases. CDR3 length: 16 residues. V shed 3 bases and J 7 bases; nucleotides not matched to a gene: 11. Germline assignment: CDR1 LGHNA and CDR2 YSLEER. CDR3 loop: CASSQASGGTNLEQYF. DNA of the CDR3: TGCGCCAGCAGCCAGGCTAGCGGGGGGACTAACCTGGAGCAGTACTTC.

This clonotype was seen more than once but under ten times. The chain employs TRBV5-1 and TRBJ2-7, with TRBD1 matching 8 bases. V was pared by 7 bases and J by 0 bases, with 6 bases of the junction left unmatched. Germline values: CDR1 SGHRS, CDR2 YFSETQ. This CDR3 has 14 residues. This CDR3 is CASSHGQGSYEQYF. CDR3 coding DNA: TGCGCCAGCTCACATGGACAGGGCTCCTACGAGCAGTACTTC.

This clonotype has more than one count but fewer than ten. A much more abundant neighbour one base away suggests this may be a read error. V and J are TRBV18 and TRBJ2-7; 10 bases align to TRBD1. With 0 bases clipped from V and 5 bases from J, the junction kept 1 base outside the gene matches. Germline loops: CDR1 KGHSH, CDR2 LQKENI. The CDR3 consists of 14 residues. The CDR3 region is CASSPPGQGDEQYF. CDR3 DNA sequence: TGTGCCAGCTCACCACCTGGACAGGGGGACGAGCAGTACTTC.

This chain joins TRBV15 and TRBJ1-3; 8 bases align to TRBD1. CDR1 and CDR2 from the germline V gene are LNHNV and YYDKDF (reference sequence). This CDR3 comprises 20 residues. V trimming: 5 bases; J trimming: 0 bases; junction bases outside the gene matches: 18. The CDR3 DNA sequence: TGTGCCACCAGCGGAGCGTCAAATTGGGGACAGGTCATCTCTGGAAACACCATATATTTT. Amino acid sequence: CATSGASNWGQVISGNTIYF.

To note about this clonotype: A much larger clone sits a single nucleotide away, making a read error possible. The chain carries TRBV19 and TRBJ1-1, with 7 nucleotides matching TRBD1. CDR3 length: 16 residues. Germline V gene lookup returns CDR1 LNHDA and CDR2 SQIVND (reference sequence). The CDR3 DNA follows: TGTGTCAGTAGTATAGGTTCTGGGGGGACAGTATCTGAAGCTTTCTTT. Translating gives CVSSIGSGGTVSEAFF.

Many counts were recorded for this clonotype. The CDR3 here is CSASSGGSYNEQFF. CDR3 sequence (DNA): TGCAGTGCTAGTAGCGGGGGCTCCTACAATGAGCAGTTCTTC. J is TRBJ2-1 and V is TRBV20-1; 9 nucleotides align to TRBD2. Germline V gives CDR1 DFQATT, CDR2 SNEGSKA (reference sequence). CDR3 size: 14 residues. V lost 3 bases, J lost 0 bases, and 0 bases stayed unmatched.

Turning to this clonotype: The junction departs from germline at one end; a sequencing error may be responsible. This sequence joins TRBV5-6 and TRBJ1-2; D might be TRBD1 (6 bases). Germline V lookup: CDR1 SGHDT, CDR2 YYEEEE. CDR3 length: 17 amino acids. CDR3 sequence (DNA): TGTGCCAGCAGCCACCGGGACACGCGTTATACTAACTATGGCTACCCCTTC. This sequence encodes CASSHRDTRYTNYGYPF.

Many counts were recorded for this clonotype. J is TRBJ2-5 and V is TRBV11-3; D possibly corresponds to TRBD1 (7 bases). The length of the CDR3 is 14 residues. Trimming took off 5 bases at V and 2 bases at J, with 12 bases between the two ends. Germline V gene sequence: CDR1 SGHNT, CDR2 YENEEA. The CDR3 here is CASSPRDSQETQYF. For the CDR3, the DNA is TGTGCCAGCAGCCCGCGGGACAGTCAAGAGACCCAGTACTTC.

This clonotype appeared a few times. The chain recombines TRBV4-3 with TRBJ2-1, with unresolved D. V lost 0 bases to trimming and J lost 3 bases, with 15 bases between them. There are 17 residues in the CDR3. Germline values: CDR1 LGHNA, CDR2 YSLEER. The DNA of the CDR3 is TGCGCCAGCAGCCAAGATTACGGCAGCGCGATCTACAATGAGCAGTTCTTC. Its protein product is CASSQDYGSAIYNEQFF.

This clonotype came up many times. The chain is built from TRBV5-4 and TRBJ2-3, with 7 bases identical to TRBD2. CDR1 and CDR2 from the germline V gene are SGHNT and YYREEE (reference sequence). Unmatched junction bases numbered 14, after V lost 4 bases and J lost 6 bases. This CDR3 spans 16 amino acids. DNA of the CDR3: TGTGCCAGCAGCCCCGAAGGACTAGTATCGGTTGATACGCAGTATTTT. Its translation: CASSPEGLVSVDTQYF.

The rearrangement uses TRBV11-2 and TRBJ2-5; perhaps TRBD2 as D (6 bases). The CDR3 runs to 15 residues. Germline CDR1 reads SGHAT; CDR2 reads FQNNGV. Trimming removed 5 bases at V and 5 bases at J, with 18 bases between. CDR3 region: CASSETGTFGETQYF. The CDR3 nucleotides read TGTGCCAGCAGCGAAACTGGGACTTTTGGGGAGACCCAGTACTTC.

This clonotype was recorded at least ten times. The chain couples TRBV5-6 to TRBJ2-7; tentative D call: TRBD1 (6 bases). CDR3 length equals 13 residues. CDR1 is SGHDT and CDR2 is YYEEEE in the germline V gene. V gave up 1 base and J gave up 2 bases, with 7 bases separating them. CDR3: CASSLYRAYEQYF. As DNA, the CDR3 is TGTGCCAGCAGCTTGTACAGGGCCTACGAGCAGTACTTC.

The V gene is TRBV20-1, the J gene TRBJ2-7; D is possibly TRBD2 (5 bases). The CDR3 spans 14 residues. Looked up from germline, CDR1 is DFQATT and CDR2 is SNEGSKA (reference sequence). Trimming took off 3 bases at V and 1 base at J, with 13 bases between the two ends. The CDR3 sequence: CSASAGLGSYEQYF. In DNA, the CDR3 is TGCAGTGCTAGTGCTGGACTGGGTTCCTACGAGCAGTACTTC.

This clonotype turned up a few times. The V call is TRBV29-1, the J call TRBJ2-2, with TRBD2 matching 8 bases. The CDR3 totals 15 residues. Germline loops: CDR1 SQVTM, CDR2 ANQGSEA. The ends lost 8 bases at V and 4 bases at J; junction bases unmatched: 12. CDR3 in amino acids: CSCRGGTDLTGELFF. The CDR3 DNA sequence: TGCAGCTGCCGGGGGGGCACGGATCTCACCGGGGAGCTGTTTTTT.

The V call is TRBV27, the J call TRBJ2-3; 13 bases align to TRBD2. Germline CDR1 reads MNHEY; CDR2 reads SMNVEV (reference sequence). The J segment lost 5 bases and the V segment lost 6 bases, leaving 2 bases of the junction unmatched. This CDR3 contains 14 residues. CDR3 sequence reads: CASRGLAGEDTQYF. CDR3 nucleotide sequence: TGTGCCAGCAGAGGACTAGCGGGAGAAGATACGCAGTATTTT.

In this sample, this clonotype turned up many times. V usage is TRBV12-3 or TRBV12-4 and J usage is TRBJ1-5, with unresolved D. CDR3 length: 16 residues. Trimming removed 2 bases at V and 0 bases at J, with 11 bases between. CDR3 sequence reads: CASSLRSGYSNQPQHF. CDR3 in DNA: TGTGCCAGCAGTTTACGGTCGGGATATAGCAATCAGCCCCAGCATTTT.

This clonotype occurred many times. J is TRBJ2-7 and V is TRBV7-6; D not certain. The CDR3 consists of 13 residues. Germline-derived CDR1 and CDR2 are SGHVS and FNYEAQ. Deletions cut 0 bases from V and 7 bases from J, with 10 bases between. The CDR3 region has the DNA TGTGCCAGCAGCTTAGCTCCTATTTCGGAGCAGTACTTC. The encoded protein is CASSLAPISEQYF. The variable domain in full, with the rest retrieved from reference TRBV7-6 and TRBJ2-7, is GAGVSQSPRYKVTKRGQDVALRCDPISGHVSLYWYRQALGQGPEFLTYFNYEAQQDKSGLPNDRFSAERPEGSISTLTIQRTEQRDSAMYRCASSLAPISEQYFGPGTRLTVT.

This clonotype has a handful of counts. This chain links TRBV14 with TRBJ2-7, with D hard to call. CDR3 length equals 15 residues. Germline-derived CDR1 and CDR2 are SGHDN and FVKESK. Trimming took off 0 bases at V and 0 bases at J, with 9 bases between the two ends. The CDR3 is CASSQEYGGSYEQYF. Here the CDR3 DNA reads TGTGCCAGCAGCCAAGAATATGGCGGCTCCTACGAGCAGTACTTC.